A single sample is the source of the 13 T cell receptor beta chains below, sequenced in a study of cytomegalovirus exposure and HLA in healthy donors. PCR amplification relied on 60 Vbeta primers (plus 13 Jbeta primers). Some clones are missing from TCRdb's copy, which holds only in-frame ones; the method was immunoSEQ multiplex PCR. Among fewer than 200,000 clones listed, around 75% were seen once. The material sequenced was PBMCs. Receptor source: a female donor in good health and CMV-seronegative.

J is TRBJ2-1 and V is TRBV4-3; 11 bases match TRBD2. The CDR3 has 16 amino acids. CDR1 is LGHNA, CDR2 YSLEER, per germline. V lost 1 base, J lost 3 bases, and 2 bases stayed unmatched. The CDR3 sequence is CASSQAGTSGYNEQFF. CDR3 sequence (DNA): TGCGCCAGCAGCCAAGCCGGGACTAGCGGCTACAATGAGCAGTTCTTC.

The V and J genes are TRBV6-5 and TRBJ2-7, with D tentatively TRBD2 (6 bases). With 0 bases removed from V and 2 bases from J, the gap between germline ends came to 11 bases. Germline lookup yields CDR1 MNHEY and CDR2 SVGAGI. This CDR3 spans 15 amino acids. This CDR3 is CASSYSPGLTYEQYF. The CDR3 region has the DNA TGTGCCAGCAGTTACTCGCCGGGACTGACCTACGAGCAGTACTTC.

This clone was observed a few times. The chain employs TRBV6-5 and TRBJ2-7; tentatively, D is TRBD1 (6 bases). The germline gives CDR1 MNHEY, CDR2 SVGAGI. This CDR3 spans 14 amino acids. Trimming took 2 bases from V and 2 from J, leaving 10 bases between them. CDR3: CASSYNRAPYEQYF. CDR3 in DNA: TGTGCCAGCAGTTACAACAGGGCCCCCTACGAGCAGTACTTC.

The gene calls are TRBV28 and TRBJ2-7, with D perhaps TRBD2 (6 bases). Trimming left V 6 bases short and J 1 base short, with 13 bases between. The length of the CDR3 is 14 residues. Germline V gives CDR1 MDHEN, CDR2 SYDVKM. The CDR3 nucleotides are TGTGCCAGCAGCCCATCCCTAGCGTCCTACGAGCAGTACTTC. The encoded protein is CASSPSLASYEQYF. Full variable domain (remainder filled in from reference TRBV28 and TRBJ2-7): DVKVTQSSRYLVKRTGEKVFLECVQDMDHENMFWYRQDPGLGLRLIYFSYDVKMKEKGDIPEGYSVSREKKERFSLILESASTNQTSMYLCASSPSLASYEQYFGPGTRLTVT.

The rearrangement joins TRBV29-1 to TRBJ2-3; 8 bases line up with TRBD2. Germline V lookup: CDR1 SQVTM, CDR2 ANQGSEA. The CDR3 sequence is 15 residues long. The V gene end was trimmed by 1 base and the J gene end by 7 bases; junction bases not matched to a gene: 10. The CDR3: CSVEGPGRGENTQYF. CDR3 DNA sequence: TGCAGCGTTGAAGGTCCCGGGAGGGGAGAGAATACGCAGTATTTT.

V is TRBV18 and J is TRBJ1-2; D might be TRBD1 (5 bases). CDR1 is KGHSH and CDR2 is LQKENI in the germline V gene. There are 13 residues in the CDR3. Trimming left V 5 bases short and J 5 bases short, with 12 bases between. The CDR3 bases are TGTGCCAGCTCAACAACAGGTGATTATGGCTACACCTTC. Translating it yields CASSTTGDYGYTF.

The chain joins TRBV19 to TRBJ2-3; possibly TRBD2 for D (7 bases). CDR1 is LNHDA and CDR2 is SQIVND in the germline V gene (reference sequence). V was clipped by 4 bases and J by 0 bases, with 14 bases between them. The CDR3 is 16 residues long. As DNA, the CDR3 is TGTGCCAGTAGTACAACAGGGACTACTAGCACAGATACGCAGTATTTT. Amino acid sequence: CASSTTGTTSTDTQYF.

V is TRBV7-6 and J is TRBJ1-5, with TRBD1 matching 9 bases. The CDR3 spans 15 residues. The germline V gene has CDR1 SGHVS and CDR2 FNYEAQ. V was clipped by 1 base and J by 3 bases; unmatched bases: 1. The DNA for the CDR3 is TGTGCCAGCAGCTTAGACAGGGGGCTCAATCAGCCCCAGCATTTT. This gives the protein CASSLDRGLNQPQHF. The variable domain in full, completed from reference TRBV7-6 and TRBJ1-5, reads GAGVSQSPRYKVTKRGQDVALRCDPISGHVSLYWYRQALGQGPEFLTYFNYEAQQDKSGLPNDRFSAERPEGSISTLTIQRTEQRDSAMYRCASSLDRGLNQPQHFGDGTRLSIL.

J is TRBJ2-7 and V is TRBV11-2; D is unresolved. From germline, CDR1 is SGHAT and CDR2 FQNNGV. Between the trimmed V and J ends, which lost 5 bases and 4 bases, there was a span of 6 bases. CDR3 length: 11 residues. CDR3 nucleotides: TGTGCCAGCAGCCCCGGGTACGAGCAGTACTTC. This translates into CASSPGYEQYF. Full variable domain (rest looked up from reference TRBV11-2 and TRBJ2-7): EAGVAQSPRYKIIEKRQSVAFWCNPISGHATLYWYQQILGQGPKLLIQFQNNGVVDDSQLPKDRFSAERLKGVDSTLKIQPAKLEDSAVYLCASSPGYEQYFGPGTRLTVT.

This chain connects TRBV25-1 to TRBJ1-1, with 12 bases aligning to TRBD1. V trimming: 4 bases; J trimming: 7 bases; junction bases outside the gene matches: 13. This CDR3 region has 17 residues. Germline loops: CDR1 MGHDK, CDR2 SYGVNS. The chain's CDR3 is CASSGGQGATSRVEAFF. The DNA of the CDR3 is TGTGCCAGCAGTGGGGGACAGGGGGCGACTTCCAGGGTTGAAGCTTTCTTT.

This chain joins TRBV5-1 and TRBJ2-7; TRBD2 might be the D (5 bases). CDR1 SGHRS and CDR2 YFSETQ come from the germline V gene. This CDR3 region has 17 residues. The germline V and J ends were trimmed by 3 bases and 3 bases, with 22 bases remaining between them. The CDR3 DNA reads TGCGCCAGCAGCTCCCTCGCGTCGGGGTCATCAGGCTACGAGCAGTACTTC. Amino acids: CASSSLASGSSGYEQYF.

The V gene is TRBV4-1, the J gene TRBJ2-5, with D uncertain. Germline V gene lookup returns CDR1 MGHRA and CDR2 YSYEKL. The CDR3 loop spans 14 amino acids. Trimming shortened V by 0 bases and J by 4 bases, and 9 bases separated the two germline ends. For the CDR3, the DNA is TGCGCCAGCAGCCAAGAGGCTAGAATAGAGACCCAGTACTTC. Its protein product is CASSQEARIETQYF.

This clone was recorded once. One end of the junction is discordant with germline, which a read error may explain. The J gene is TRBJ1-1, the V gene TRBV11-2, with a tentative D call TRBD1 (5 bases). Germline CDR1 SGHAT, CDR2 FQNNGV. The CDR3 runs 14 residues. CDR3: CTSSLEGPGTEAFF. Here the CDR3 DNA reads TGTACCAGCAGCTTGGAGGGGCCGGGCACTGAAGCTTTCTTT.